The entry below describes one T cell receptor (beta chain). This specimen belongs to a study of blood T cell repertoires in COVID-19. CDR3 length equals 15 residues. CDR1 and CDR2 (germline): LNHNV, YYDKDF (reference sequence). Trimming took off 0 bases at V and 0 bases at J, with 9 bases between the two ends. Some clones are missing from TCRdb's copy, which holds only in-frame ones; the method was immunoSEQ multiplex PCR. The top ten hold 5.5% to 7% of the sample, which has about 67,000 clones, roughly 79% seen once. This receptor was taken from a woman aged 55-69 years with acute or convalescent COVID-19. The chain uses TRBV15 and TRBJ2-7; no clear D. Specimen: peripheral blood. CDR3 loop: CATSRDQASSYEQYF. For the CDR3, the DNA is TGTGCCACCAGCAGAGATCAGGCCAGCTCCTACGAGCAGTACTTC.